The rows below give T cell receptor beta chains drawn from one sample of a study of blood T cell repertoires in COVID-19. This table comes from immunoSEQ multiplex PCR, and its TCRdb copy is limited to in-frame clones, with some not included. The data show more than 300,000 clones, almost 90% seen once. Sequenced input: peripheral blood. Receptor source: a woman in her sixties or seventies with COVID-19, enrolled during active disease. Each CDR3 is given with its conserved first and last residue. A D gene is named only where the DNA matches it firmly. Clone size is not always given. Where it is, it says once, few, many or a class for expanded clones.

size,V,D,J,CDR3,DNA
NA,TRBV7-8,TRBD1,TRBJ2-7,CASSAGTGNEQYF,TGTGCCAGCAGCGCGGGGACAGGGAACGAGCAGTACTTC
NA,TRBV6-4,TRBD2,TRBJ2-2,CASSEKRGPNTGELFF,TGTGCCAGCAGTGAGAAGCGGGGGCCGAACACCGGGGAGCTGTTTTTT
once,TRBV10-2,TRBD1,TRBJ1-4,CASRDRGAEKLFF,TGCGCCAGCAGAGACAGGGGCGCGGAGAAACTGTTTTTT
NA,TRBV3-1/TRBV3-2,NA,TRBJ1-1,CASSQRADYGTEAFF,TGTGCCAGCAGCCAAAGAGCAGACTACGGCACTGAAGCTTTCTTT
NA,TRBV23-1,NA,TRBJ2-3,CASSQCGRTTDTQYF,TGCGCCAGCAGTCAATGTGGCAGAACCACAGATACGCAGTATTTT
NA,TRBV5-1,TRBD2,TRBJ2-2,CASSWSSGGAFGELFF,TGCGCCAGCAGCTGGTCTAGCGGGGGGGCTTTCGGGGAGCTGTTTTTT
once,TRBV9,NA,TRBJ1-2,CASSSQGYGYTF,TGTGCCAGCAGCTCTCAGGGGTATGGCTACACCTTC
NA,TRBV2,TRBD1,TRBJ2-1,CASSRTGGYEQFF,TGTGCCAGCAGCCGGACAGGGGGCTATGAGCAGTTCTTC
many,TRBV11-2,TRBD2,TRBJ2-1,CASSSVAGGPYEQFF,TGTGCCAGCAGCTCAGTAGCGGGGGGGCCCTATGAGCAGTTCTTC
NA,TRBV28,TRBD1,TRBJ2-7,CASKPRDRTSYEQYF,TGTGCCAGCAAACCCCGGGACAGGACCTCCTACGAGCAGTACTTC
NA,TRBV9,TRBD2,TRBJ2-2,CASSRTILAGGKAGELFF,TGTGCCAGCAGCCGCACCATTTTAGCGGGGGGAAAGGCCGGGGAGCTGTTTTTT
NA,TRBV24-1,NA,TRBJ2-7,CATSDSRTDYEQYF,TGTGCCACCAGTGACTCTAGGACAGATTACGAGCAGTACTTC
NA,TRBV30,NA,TRBJ1-5,CAWSVQSGLIQPQHF,TGTGCCTGGAGTGTACAGTCAGGGCTGATTCAGCCCCAGCATTTT
once,TRBV6-1,NA,TRBJ2-3,CASSWAGRTDTQYF,TGTGCCAGCAGTTGGGCAGGCCGCACAGATACGCAGTATTTT
NA,TRBV2,NA,TRBJ2-2,CASSEAVKLGELFF,TGTGCCAGCAGTGAAGCGGTGAAGCTCGGGGAGCTGTTTTTT
NA,TRBV28,TRBD1,TRBJ1-2,CASSIDRGRDGYTF,TGTGCCAGCAGTATTGACAGGGGGCGGGATGGCTACACCTTC
NA,TRBV19,TRBD2,TRBJ2-1,CASSGPSGVYNEQFF,TGTGCCAGTAGTGGTCCTAGCGGGGTATACAATGAGCAGTTCTTC
NA,TRBV19,NA,TRBJ1-5,CASSMSGLSNQPQHF,TGTGCCAGTAGTATGTCAGGGCTTAGCAATCAGCCCCAGCATTTT
NA,TRBV7-2,TRBD2,TRBJ2-1,CASSLALAGGSYEQFF,TGTGCCAGCAGCTTAGCCCTAGCGGGGGGGTCCTATGAGCAGTTCTTC
once,TRBV7-9,NA,TRBJ1-2,CASSNRTVGRGYGYTF,TGTGCCAGCAGCAACCGGACAGTGGGGAGGGGCTATGGCTACACCTTC
NA,TRBV20-1,NA,TRBJ1-2,CRLPLGSGYTF,TGCAGACTACCTCTAGGATCGGGCTACACCTTC
NA,TRBV10-2,TRBD1,TRBJ1-1,CATRTGGLNTEAFF,TGCGCCACCAGAACAGGGGGCTTAAACACTGAAGCTTTCTTT
NA,TRBV9,NA,TRBJ2-5,CASSLTGDQETQYF,TGTGCCAGCAGCCTAACGGGGGACCAAGAGACCCAGTACTTC
NA,TRBV3-1/TRBV3-2,NA,TRBJ2-1,CASSQDPAGAYNEQFF,TGTGCCAGCAGCCAAGATCCCGCGGGGGCTTACAATGAGCAGTTCTTC
few,TRBV27,NA,TRBJ1-3,CASSRGGSGNTIYF,TGTGCCAGCAGCCGAGGGGGCTCTGGAAACACCATATATTTT
NA,TRBV3-1/TRBV3-2,NA,TRBJ1-2,CASSQGGGPYGYTF,TGTGCCAGCAGCCAAGGGGGGGGACCCTATGGCTACACCTTC
NA,TRBV3-1/TRBV3-2,TRBD2,TRBJ2-7,CASSSFGAGTTYEQYF,TGTGCCAGCAGCTCGTTCGGAGCGGGGACTACCTACGAGCAGTACTTC